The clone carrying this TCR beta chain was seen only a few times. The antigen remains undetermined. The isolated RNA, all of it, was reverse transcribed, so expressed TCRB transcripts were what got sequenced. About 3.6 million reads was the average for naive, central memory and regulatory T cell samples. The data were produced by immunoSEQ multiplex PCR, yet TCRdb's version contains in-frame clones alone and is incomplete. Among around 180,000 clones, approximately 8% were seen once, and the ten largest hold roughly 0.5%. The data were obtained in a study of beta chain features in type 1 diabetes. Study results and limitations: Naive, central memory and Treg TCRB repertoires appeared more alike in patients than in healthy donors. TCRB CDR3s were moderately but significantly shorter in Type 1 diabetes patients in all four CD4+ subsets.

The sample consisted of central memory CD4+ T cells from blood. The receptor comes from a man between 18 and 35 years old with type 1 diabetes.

CDR3 coding DNA: TGCGCCAGCAGCTTGAGTGGGCCTAATGAAAAACTGTTTTTT. As protein: CASSLSGPNEKLFF. J is TRBJ1-4 and V is TRBV5-1; D ambiguous. Trimming left V 1 base short and J 3 bases short, with 7 bases between. This CDR3 contains 14 residues. Per the germline V gene, CDR1 is SGHRS and CDR2 is YFSETQ.